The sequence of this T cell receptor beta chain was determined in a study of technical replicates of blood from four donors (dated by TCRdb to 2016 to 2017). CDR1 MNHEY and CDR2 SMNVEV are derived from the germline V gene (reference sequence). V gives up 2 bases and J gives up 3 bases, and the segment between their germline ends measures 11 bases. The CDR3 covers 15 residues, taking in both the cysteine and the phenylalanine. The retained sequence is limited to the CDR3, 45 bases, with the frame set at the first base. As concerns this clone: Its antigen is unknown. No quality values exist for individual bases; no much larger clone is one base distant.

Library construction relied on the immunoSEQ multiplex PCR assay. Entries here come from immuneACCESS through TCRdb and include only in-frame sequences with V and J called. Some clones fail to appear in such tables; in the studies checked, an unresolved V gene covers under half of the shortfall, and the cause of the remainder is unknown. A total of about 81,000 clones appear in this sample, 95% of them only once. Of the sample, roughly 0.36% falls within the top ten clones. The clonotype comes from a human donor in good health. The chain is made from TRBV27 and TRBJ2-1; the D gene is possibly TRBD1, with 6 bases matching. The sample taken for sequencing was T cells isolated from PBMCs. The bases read TGTGCCAGCAGTTTAATCCGGGACATCTACAATGAGCAGTTCTTC. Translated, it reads CASSLIRDIYNEQFF.